Only a few counts were recorded for the clone carrying this T cell receptor beta chain. These data come from a study of blood T cells in healthy people across ages. Germline assignment: CDR1 LGHNA and CDR2 YSLEER. The CDR3 loop spans 15 amino acids. V was clipped by 4 bases and J by 1 base, with 13 bases between them. PBMCs were isolated at a quantity of at least 6 million per sample. For the second PCR, which ran for roughly 6 to 12 cycles, a sample-barcoded 5' primer and a J-beta primer mix were used. Each cDNA molecule was tagged by a template-switch adaptor with 12 random nucleotides. TCRdb redid the calling of the 5' RACE reads with MiXCR, one entry per CDR3 protein. Among about 780,000 distinct CDR3 sequences listed, about half were seen once.

The chain carries TRBV4-3 and TRBJ1-1, with a tentative D call TRBD1 (5 bases). This receptor was identified in a man older than 75 in good health. Sequenced material: blood. This CDR3 is CASSPSPQGNTEAFF. CDR3 in DNA: TGCGCCAGCAGCCCCTCCCCCCAGGGGAACACTGAAGCTTTCTTT.